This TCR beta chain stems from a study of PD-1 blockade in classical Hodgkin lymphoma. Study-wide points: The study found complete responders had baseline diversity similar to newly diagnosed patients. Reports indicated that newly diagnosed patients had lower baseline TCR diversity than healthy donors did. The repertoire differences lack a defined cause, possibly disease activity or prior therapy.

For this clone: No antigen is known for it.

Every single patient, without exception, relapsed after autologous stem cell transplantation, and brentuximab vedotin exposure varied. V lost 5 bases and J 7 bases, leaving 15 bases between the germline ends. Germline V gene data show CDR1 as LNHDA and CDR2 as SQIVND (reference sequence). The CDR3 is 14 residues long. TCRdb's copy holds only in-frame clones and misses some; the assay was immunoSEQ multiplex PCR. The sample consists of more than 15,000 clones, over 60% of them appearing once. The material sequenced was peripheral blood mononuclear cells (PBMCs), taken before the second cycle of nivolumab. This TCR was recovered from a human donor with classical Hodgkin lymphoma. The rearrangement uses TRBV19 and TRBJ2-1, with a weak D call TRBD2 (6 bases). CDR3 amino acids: CASSLGGVVNEQFF. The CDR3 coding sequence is TGTGCCAGTAGTTTGGGGGGAGTCGTTAATGAGCAGTTCTTC.